This paragraph reports one T cell receptor beta chain. Its antigen is currently unknown. These data originate in a study of lymphopenia after photon versus proton radiotherapy. The germline gives CDR1 SGHVS, CDR2 FQNEAQ. The CDR3 length is 19 residues. The germline V and J ends were trimmed by 4 bases and 4 bases, with 28 bases remaining between them. Study-level findings and limits: Post-nadir diversity loss with photons came from oligoclonal expansion, particularly CD8+ Temra cells.

The method was immunoSEQ multiplex PCR; TCRdb's version includes in-frame clones alone and lacks a portion of them. The sample carries 40,000 or so clones, 92% recorded once. The chain combines TRBV7-8 with TRBJ1-2; a weak D match, TRBD1 (6 bases). This specimen consisted of peripheral blood, obtained from a patient treated with photon-based radiotherapy. This clonotype was obtained from a man between 60 and 75 years old with cholangiocarcinoma. The CDR3 DNA reads as TGTGCCAGCAGCTCTAGTGGACGTCAATGGGGGGCTCACGTCTATGGCTACACCTTC. Amino acid sequence: CASSSSGRQWGAHVYGYTF. Combining the CDR3 with reference TRBV7-8 and TRBJ1-2 gives the whole variable domain GAGVSQSPRYKVAKRGQDVALRCDPISGHVSLFWYQQALGQGPEFLTYFQNEAQLDKSGLPSDRFFAERPEGSVSTLKIQRTQQEDSAVYLCASSSSGRQWGAHVYGYTFGSGTRLTVV.